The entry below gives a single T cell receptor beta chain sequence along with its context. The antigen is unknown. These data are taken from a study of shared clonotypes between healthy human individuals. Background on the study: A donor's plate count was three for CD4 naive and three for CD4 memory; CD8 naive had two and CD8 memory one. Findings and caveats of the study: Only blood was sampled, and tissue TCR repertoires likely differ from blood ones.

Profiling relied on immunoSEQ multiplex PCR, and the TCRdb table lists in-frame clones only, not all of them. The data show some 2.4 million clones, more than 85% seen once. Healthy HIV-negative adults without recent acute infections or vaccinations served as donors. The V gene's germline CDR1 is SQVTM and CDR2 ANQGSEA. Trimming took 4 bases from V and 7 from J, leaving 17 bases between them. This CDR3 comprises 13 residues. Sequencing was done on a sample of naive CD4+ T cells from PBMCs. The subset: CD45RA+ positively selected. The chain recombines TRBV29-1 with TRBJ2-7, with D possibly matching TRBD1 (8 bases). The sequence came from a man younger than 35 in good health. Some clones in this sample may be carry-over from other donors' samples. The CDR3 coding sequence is TGCAGCGTTGCAGACAGGGGAGGGAGTGAGCAGTACTTC. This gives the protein CSVADRGGSEQYF.